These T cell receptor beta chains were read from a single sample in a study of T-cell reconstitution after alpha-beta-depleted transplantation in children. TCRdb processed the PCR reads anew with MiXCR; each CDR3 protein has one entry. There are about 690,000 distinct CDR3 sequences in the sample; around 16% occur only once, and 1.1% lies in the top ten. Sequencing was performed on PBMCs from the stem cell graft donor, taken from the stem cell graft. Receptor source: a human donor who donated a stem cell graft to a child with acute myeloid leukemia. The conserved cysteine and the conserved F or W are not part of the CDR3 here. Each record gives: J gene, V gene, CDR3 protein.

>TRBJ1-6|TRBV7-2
ASSLDSPNNSPLH
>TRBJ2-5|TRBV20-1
SARDLQRGGLNQETQY
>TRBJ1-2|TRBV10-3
AISEGPGSNYGYT
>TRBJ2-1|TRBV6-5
ASSRPSEGHEQF
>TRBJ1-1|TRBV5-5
ASGVGQLNTEAF
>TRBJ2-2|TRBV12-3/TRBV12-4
ASSRGSPGELF
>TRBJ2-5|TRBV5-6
ASSFGAGQQETQY
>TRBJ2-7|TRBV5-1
ASSWTGLAGPPYEQY
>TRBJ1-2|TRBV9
ASSSEEGRSHGYT
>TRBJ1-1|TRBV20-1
SVLMDRNTEAF
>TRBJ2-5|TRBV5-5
ASSFGPGSRETQY
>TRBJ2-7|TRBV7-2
ASSFVREVPYEQY
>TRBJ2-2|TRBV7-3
ASSGRTGELF
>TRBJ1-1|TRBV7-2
ASSRSGTGNTEAF
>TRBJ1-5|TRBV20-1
SARDQIGGGPQH
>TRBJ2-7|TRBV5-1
ASSLGLAGGDSYEQY
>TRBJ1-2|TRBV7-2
ARSTNYGYT
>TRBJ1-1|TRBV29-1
SVVRHAEAF
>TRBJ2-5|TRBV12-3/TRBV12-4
ASSLGHGFEETQY
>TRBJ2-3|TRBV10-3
AMTAGPSTDTQY
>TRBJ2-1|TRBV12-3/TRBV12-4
ASSTETGDEQF
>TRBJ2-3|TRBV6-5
ASSRQRGRTDTQY
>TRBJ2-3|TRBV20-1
SASFDTQY
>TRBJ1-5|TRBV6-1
ASSDWGVGGNQPQH
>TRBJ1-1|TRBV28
ASRLAPGVNTEAF
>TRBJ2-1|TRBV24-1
ATSDFVLAGPLSSYNEQF
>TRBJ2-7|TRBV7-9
ASSPGTGWSYEQY
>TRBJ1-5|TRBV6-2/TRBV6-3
ASSYAVAGTVLFSNQPQH
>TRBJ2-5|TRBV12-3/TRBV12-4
ASSLAQSQETQY
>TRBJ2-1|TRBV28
ASRTLGGYNEQF